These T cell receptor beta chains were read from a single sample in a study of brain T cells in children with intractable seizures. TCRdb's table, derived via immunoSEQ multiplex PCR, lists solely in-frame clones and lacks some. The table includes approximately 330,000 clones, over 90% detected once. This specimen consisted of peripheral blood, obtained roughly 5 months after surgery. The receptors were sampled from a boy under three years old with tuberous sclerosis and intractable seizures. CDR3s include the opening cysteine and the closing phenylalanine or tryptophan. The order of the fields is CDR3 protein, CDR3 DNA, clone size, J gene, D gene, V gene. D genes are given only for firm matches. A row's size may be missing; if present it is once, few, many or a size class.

CDR3 protein: CASERGGEETQYF; CDR3 DNA: TGTGCCAGCGAGCGGGGCGGGGAAGAGACCCAGTACTTC; clone size: NA; J gene: TRBJ2-5; D gene: TRBD2; V gene: TRBV11-3
CDR3 protein: CACGSVTYEQYF; CDR3 DNA: TGTGCCTGCGGGAGTGTCACCTACGAGCAGTACTTC; clone size: NA; J gene: TRBJ2-7; D gene: NA; V gene: TRBV30
CDR3 protein: CASSQDARARVYEQYF; CDR3 DNA: TGTGCCAGCAGCCAAGACGCGAGGGCGCGCGTCTACGAGCAGTACTTC; clone size: NA; J gene: TRBJ2-7; D gene: NA; V gene: TRBV3-1/TRBV3-2
CDR3 protein: CASSYSGAPGEEQYF; CDR3 DNA: TGCGCCAGCAGCTACTCAGGCGCCCCGGGGGAAGAGCAGTACTTC; clone size: NA; J gene: TRBJ2-7; D gene: NA; V gene: TRBV4-1
CDR3 protein: CAISAVTYNEQFF; CDR3 DNA: TGTGCCATCTCAGCTGTCACATACAATGAGCAGTTCTTC; clone size: NA; J gene: TRBJ2-1; D gene: NA; V gene: TRBV10-3
CDR3 protein: CASGLDARGQLYF; CDR3 DNA: TGTGCTAGTGGTTTGGATGCCCGGGGCCAGCTGTACTTC; clone size: NA; J gene: TRBJ2-7; D gene: NA; V gene: TRBV12-5
CDR3 protein: CASSSGRAAREQYF; CDR3 DNA: TGTGCCAGCAGCAGCGGGAGGGCCGCGCGCGAGCAGTACTTC; clone size: NA; J gene: TRBJ2-7; D gene: TRBD2; V gene: TRBV9
CDR3 protein: CSASGLHVHNEQFF; CDR3 DNA: TGCAGTGCTAGTGGGCTTCACGTCCACAATGAGCAGTTCTTC; clone size: NA; J gene: TRBJ2-1; D gene: NA; V gene: TRBV20-1
CDR3 protein: CASSYSTLPDTQYF; CDR3 DNA: TGTGCCAGCAGTTACTCGACTCTGCCAGATACGCAGTATTTT; clone size: NA; J gene: TRBJ2-3; D gene: NA; V gene: TRBV6-5
CDR3 protein: CASSLSGAGVREQYF; CDR3 DNA: TGTGCCAGCAGCTTATCAGGAGCGGGAGTTCGCGAGCAGTACTTC; clone size: NA; J gene: TRBJ2-7; D gene: TRBD2; V gene: TRBV7-2
CDR3 protein: CASSQESEQYF; CDR3 DNA: TGTGCCAGCAGCCAAGAATCCGAGCAGTACTTC; clone size: NA; J gene: TRBJ2-7; D gene: NA; V gene: TRBV3-1/TRBV3-2
CDR3 protein: CATSDSTANYGYTF; CDR3 DNA: TGTGCCACCAGTGATTCCACAGCTAACTATGGCTACACCTTC; clone size: NA; J gene: TRBJ1-2; D gene: NA; V gene: TRBV24-1
CDR3 protein: CASSQDQSSGNDLEQYF; CDR3 DNA: TGTGCCAGCAGCCAAGATCAGAGTAGCGGGAACGACTTAGAGCAGTACTTC; clone size: NA; J gene: TRBJ2-7; D gene: TRBD2; V gene: TRBV4-2
CDR3 protein: CASGRGAEAFF; CDR3 DNA: TGTGCCAGCGGCAGGGGTGCTGAAGCTTTCTTT; clone size: NA; J gene: TRBJ1-1; D gene: NA; V gene: TRBV6-5
CDR3 protein: CASTTTTGNTEAFF; CDR3 DNA: TGTGCCAGCACCACGACCACAGGGAACACTGAAGCTTTCTTT; clone size: NA; J gene: TRBJ1-1; D gene: NA; V gene: TRBV7-9
CDR3 protein: CASSADSSEKLFF; CDR3 DNA: TGCGCCAGCAGCGCGGACAGTTCGGAAAAACTGTTTTTT; clone size: NA; J gene: TRBJ1-4; D gene: NA; V gene: TRBV5-1
CDR3 protein: CASSRPGQGWTEAFF; CDR3 DNA: TGCGCCAGCAGCCGCCCGGGACAGGGATGGACTGAAGCTTTCTTT; clone size: NA; J gene: TRBJ1-1; D gene: TRBD1; V gene: TRBV4-1
CDR3 protein: CASSPAENPYGYTF; CDR3 DNA: TGTGCCAGCAGCCCCGCTGAAAACCCCTATGGCTACACCTTC; clone size: once; J gene: TRBJ1-2; D gene: NA; V gene: TRBV11-3
CDR3 protein: CASSENQGIRYEQYF; CDR3 DNA: TGTGCCAGCAGTGAGAACCAGGGAATTAGGTACGAGCAGTACTTC; clone size: NA; J gene: TRBJ2-7; D gene: NA; V gene: TRBV4-2
CDR3 protein: CASSLIAGFSYNEQFF; CDR3 DNA: TGTGCCAGCAGCCTCATAGCGGGGTTTTCCTACAATGAGCAGTTCTTC; clone size: NA; J gene: TRBJ2-1; D gene: TRBD2; V gene: TRBV7-9
CDR3 protein: CAWSGAGNEQFF; CDR3 DNA: TGTGCCTGGAGTGGGGCCGGGAATGAGCAGTTCTTC; clone size: NA; J gene: TRBJ2-1; D gene: NA; V gene: TRBV30
CDR3 protein: CASSLEPRHTDTQYF; CDR3 DNA: TGTGCCAGCAGTTTAGAGCCCCGCCACACAGATACGCAGTATTTT; clone size: NA; J gene: TRBJ2-3; D gene: NA; V gene: TRBV27
CDR3 protein: CASSWGTGGTEAFF; CDR3 DNA: TGTGCCAGCAGCTGGGGTACAGGGGGGACTGAAGCTTTCTTT; clone size: once; J gene: TRBJ1-1; D gene: TRBD1; V gene: TRBV7-2
CDR3 protein: CSAEPDTGAFF; CDR3 DNA: TGCAGTGCCGAGCCCGATACGGGAGCTTTCTTT; clone size: NA; J gene: TRBJ1-1; D gene: NA; V gene: TRBV20-1
CDR3 protein: CATSRVISSVLNEKLFF; CDR3 DNA: TGTGCCACCAGCAGAGTTATCTCATCGGTCTTAAATGAAAAACTGTTTTTT; clone size: NA; J gene: TRBJ1-4; D gene: NA; V gene: TRBV15
CDR3 protein: CASSLRTGGIYGYTF; CDR3 DNA: TGTGCCAGCAGCCTCCGGACAGGGGGCATCTATGGCTACACCTTC; clone size: NA; J gene: TRBJ1-2; D gene: TRBD1; V gene: TRBV13